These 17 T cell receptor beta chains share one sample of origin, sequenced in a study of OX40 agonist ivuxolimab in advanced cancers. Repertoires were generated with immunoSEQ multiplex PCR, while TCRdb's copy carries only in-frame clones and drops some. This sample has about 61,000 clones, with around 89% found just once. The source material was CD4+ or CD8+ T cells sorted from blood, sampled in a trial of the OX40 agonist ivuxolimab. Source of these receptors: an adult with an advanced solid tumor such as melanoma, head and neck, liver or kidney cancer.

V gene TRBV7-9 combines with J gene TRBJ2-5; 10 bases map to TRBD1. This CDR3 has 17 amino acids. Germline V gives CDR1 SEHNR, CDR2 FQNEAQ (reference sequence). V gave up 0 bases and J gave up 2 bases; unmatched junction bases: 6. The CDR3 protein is CASSLALGQGKQETQYF. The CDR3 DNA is TGTGCCAGCAGCTTAGCGTTGGGACAGGGGAAGCAAGAGACCCAGTACTTC.

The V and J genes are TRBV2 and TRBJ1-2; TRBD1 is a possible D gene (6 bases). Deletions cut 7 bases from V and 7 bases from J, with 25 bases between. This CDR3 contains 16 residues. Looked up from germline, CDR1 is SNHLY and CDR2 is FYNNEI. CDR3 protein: CASILLGGGESGGYTF. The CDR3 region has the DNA TGTGCCAGCATCTTACTGGGTGGGGGCGAAAGTGGTGGCTACACCTTC.

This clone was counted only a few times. Here the CDR3 DNA reads TGTGCCTGGAGTACCCTCCTAGCGGGAAGAACCGGGGAGCTGTTTTTT. Its protein is CAWSTLLAGRTGELFF. The chain employs TRBV30 and TRBJ2-2; 9 bases agree with TRBD2. The CDR3 runs to 16 residues. The germline V gene encodes CDR1 GTSNPN and CDR2 SVGIG (reference sequence). The V gene end was trimmed by 2 bases and the J gene end by 5 bases; junction bases not matched to a gene: 9.

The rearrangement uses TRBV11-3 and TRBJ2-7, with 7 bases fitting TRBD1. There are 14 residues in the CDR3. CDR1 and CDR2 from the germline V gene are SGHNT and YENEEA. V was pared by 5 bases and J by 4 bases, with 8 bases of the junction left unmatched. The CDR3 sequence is CASSSRDSGYEQYF. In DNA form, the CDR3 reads TGTGCCAGCAGCAGCCGGGACAGCGGATACGAGCAGTACTTC.

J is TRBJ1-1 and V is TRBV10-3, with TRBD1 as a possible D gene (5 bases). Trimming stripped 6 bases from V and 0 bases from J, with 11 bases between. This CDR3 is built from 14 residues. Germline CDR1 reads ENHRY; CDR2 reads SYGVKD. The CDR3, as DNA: TGTGCCATCAGAGAGACAGACATGAACACTGAAGCTTTCTTT. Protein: CAIRETDMNTEAFF.

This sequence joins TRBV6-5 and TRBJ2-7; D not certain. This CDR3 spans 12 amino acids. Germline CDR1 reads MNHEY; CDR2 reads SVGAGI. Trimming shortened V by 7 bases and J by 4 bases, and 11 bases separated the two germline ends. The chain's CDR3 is CASTNHLYEQYF. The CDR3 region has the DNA TGTGCCAGCACCAACCATTTGTACGAGCAGTACTTC.

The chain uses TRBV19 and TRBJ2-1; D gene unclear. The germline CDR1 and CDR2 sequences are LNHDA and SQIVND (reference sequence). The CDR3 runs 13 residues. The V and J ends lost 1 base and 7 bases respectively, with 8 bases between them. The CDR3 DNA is TGTGCCAGTAGTATAGGGGCCAGAAATGAGCAGTTCTTC. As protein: CASSIGARNEQFF. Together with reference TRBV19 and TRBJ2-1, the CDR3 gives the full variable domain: DGGITQSPKYLFRKEGQNVTLSCEQNLNHDAMYWYRQDPGQGLRLIYYSQIVNDFQKGDIAEGYSVSREKKESFPLTVTSAQKNPTAFYLCASSIGARNEQFFGPGTRLTVL.

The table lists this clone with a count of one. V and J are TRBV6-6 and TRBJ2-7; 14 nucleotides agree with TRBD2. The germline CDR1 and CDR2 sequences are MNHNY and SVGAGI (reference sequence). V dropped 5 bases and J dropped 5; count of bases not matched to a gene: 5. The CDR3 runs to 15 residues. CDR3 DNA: TGTGCCAGCAGTAAGGGGGGACTAGCGGGAGACGAGCAGTACTTC. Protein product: CASSKGGLAGDEQYF.

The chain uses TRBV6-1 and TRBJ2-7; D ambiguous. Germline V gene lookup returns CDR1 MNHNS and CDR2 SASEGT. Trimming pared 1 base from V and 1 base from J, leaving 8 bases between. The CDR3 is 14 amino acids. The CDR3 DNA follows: TGTGCCAGCAGTGAAGGGCCGGCGTCCTACGAGCAGTACTTC. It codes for CASSEGPASYEQYF.

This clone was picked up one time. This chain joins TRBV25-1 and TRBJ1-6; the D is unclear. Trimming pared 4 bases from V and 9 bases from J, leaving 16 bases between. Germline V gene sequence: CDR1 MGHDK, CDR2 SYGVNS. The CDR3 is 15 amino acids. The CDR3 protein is CASSAPTGDGSPLHF. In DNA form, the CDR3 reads TGTGCCAGCAGTGCCCCCACCGGGGATGGTTCACCCCTCCACTTT.

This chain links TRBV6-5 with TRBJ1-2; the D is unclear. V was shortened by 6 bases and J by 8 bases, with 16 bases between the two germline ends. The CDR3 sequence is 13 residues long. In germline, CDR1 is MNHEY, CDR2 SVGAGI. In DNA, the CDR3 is TGTGCCAGCAGCTCTGAGACTGTCTTGGGCTACACCTTC. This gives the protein CASSSETVLGYTF.

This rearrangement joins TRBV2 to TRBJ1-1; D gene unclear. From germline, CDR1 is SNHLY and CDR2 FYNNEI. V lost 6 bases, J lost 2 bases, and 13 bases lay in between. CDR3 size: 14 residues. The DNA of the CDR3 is TGTGCCAGCAGGGAACCTACAGTAAACACTGAAGCTTTCTTT. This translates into CASREPTVNTEAFF.

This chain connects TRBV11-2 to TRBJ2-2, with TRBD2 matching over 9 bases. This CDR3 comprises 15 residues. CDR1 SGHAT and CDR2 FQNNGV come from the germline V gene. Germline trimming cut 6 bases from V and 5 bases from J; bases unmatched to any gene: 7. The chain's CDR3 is CASRAGAGGTGELFF. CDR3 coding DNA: TGTGCCAGCAGGGCCGGGGCGGGAGGGACCGGGGAGCTGTTTTTT.

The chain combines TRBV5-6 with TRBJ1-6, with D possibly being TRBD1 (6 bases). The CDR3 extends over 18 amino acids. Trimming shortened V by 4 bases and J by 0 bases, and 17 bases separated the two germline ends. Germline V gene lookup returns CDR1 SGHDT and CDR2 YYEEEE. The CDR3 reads CASSLGTYRISYNSPLHF. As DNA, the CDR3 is TGTGCCAGCAGCCTGGGGACATACCGTATCTCCTATAATTCACCCCTCCACTTT. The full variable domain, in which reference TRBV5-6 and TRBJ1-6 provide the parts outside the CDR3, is DAGVTQSPTHLIKTRGQQVTLRCSPKSGHDTVSWYQQALGQGPQFIFQYYEEEERQRGNFPDRFSGHQFPNYSSELNVNALLLGDSALYLCASSLGTYRISYNSPLHFGNGTRLTVT.

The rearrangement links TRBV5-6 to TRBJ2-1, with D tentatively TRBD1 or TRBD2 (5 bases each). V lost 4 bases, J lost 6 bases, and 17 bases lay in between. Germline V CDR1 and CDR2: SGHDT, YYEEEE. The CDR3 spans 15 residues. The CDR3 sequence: CASSGTGTAGNEQFF. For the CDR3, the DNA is TGTGCCAGCAGCGGCACCGGGACGGCTGGCAATGAGCAGTTCTTC.

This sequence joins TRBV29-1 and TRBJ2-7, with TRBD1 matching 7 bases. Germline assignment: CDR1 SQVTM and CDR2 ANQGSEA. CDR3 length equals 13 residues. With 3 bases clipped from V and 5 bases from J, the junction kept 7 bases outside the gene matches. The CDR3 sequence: CSVDTLQGHEQYF. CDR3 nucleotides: TGCAGCGTTGACACCCTACAGGGGCACGAGCAGTACTTC.

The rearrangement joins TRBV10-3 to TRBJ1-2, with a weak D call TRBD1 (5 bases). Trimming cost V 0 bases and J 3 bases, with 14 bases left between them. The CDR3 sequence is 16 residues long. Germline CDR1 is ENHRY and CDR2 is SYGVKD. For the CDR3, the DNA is TGTGCCATCAGTGAGTCGACCCTGGGGGAGCACTATGGCTACACCTTC. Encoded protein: CAISESTLGEHYGYTF.